The clone carrying this T cell receptor (beta chain) has a count of ten or more. Its antigen remains unknown. Every donor was a healthy Caucasian. TCRdb re-called the 5' RACE reads through MiXCR, storing one row per CDR3 protein. The sample consists of around 1.7 million distinct CDR3 sequences, 32% of them appearing once. J was trimmed by 1 base and V by 6 bases; bases with no gene match: 1. The length of the CDR3 is 15 residues. This record comes from a study of identical twins. Study conclusions and caveats: For zero-insertion analyses, partial confounding could come from invariant MAIT and iNKT cells.

The sequence derives from a newborn girl in good health. What was sequenced was cord blood. This chain joins TRBV12-3 or TRBV12-4 and TRBJ2-3, with TRBD2 matching 13 bases. This chain's CDR3 is CASRLAGGRTDTQYF. CDR3 nucleotides: TGTGCCAGCAGACTAGCGGGAGGGCGCACAGATACGCAGTATTTT.